A selection of T cell receptor beta chains follows, all from one sample in a study of regulatory T cells in long-lasting Graves disease. TCRdb processed the multiplex PCR reads anew with MiXCR; each CDR3 protein has one entry. The sample has 650,000 to 850,000 distinct CDR3 sequences; 25% to 35% are singletons. Sequenced material: peripheral blood mononuclear cells (PBMCs), taken when the disease was refractory, from a patient treated with antithyroid drugs. The source of these receptors is a female donor with Graves disease. Both conserved end residues are part of each CDR3. The D gene is left open where the match is weak. Not every row has a clone size; where given, it reads once, few, many or a size class.

DNA: TGCGCCAGCAGCTCATCGGGACTAGCGGTGCAAGAGACCCAGTACTTC
CDR3: CASSSSGLAVQETQYF
size: NA
V: TRBV5-1
length: 16
J: TRBJ2-5
D: TRBD2

DNA: TGTGCCTGGAGTGCCGCCGGGAACACTGAAGCTTTCTTT
CDR3: CAWSAAGNTEAFF
size: NA
V: TRBV30
length: 13
J: TRBJ1-1
D: NA

DNA: TGCAGTGCTCTCGGGGTAGCGGGAGGGTGGGAGACCCAGTACTTC
CDR3: CSALGVAGGWETQYF
size: NA
V: TRBV20-1
length: 15
J: TRBJ2-5
D: TRBD2

DNA: TGTGCCAGCAGTCAGATGCAGGGGGAGAATGGCTACACCTTC
CDR3: CASSQMQGENGYTF
size: many
V: TRBV2
length: 14
J: TRBJ1-2
D: TRBD1

DNA: TGTGCCAGCAGACTGACAGGGAGGTGGCGGGGGGATGAGCAGTTCTTC
CDR3: CASRLTGRWRGDEQFF
size: NA
V: TRBV5-6
length: 16
J: TRBJ2-1
D: NA

DNA: TGTGCCAGTAGTATGGAAGGTAAAGGTCAGCCCCAGCATTTT
CDR3: CASSMEGKGQPQHF
size: NA
V: TRBV19
length: 14
J: TRBJ1-5
D: NA

DNA: TGTGCCAGCAAACCCCTGGGGAGCAATCAGCCCCAGCATTTT
CDR3: CASKPLGSNQPQHF
size: many
V: TRBV2
length: 14
J: TRBJ1-5
D: NA

DNA: TGCGCCAGCAGCGGAGGGACAGGGGAGCGATCACCCCTCCACTTT
CDR3: CASSGGTGERSPLHF
size: NA
V: TRBV5-1
length: 15
J: TRBJ1-6
D: TRBD1

DNA: TGTGCCAGCAGTCCGCTAAACAGGGGGCGCTTCGCTAATTCACCCCTCCACTTT
CDR3: CASSPLNRGRFANSPLHF
size: NA
V: TRBV27
length: 18
J: TRBJ1-6
D: TRBD1

DNA: TGTGCCAGCAGTTGGGTTGGGAGCACCGGGGAGCTGCTTTTT
CDR3: CASSWVGSTGELLF
size: NA
V: TRBV27
length: 14
J: TRBJ2-2
D: NA

DNA: TGTGCCAGCAGCAAGACAGGGTTGATCACTGAAGCTTTCTTT
CDR3: CASSKTGLITEAFF
size: many
V: TRBV12-3/TRBV12-4
length: 14
J: TRBJ1-1
D: TRBD1

DNA: TGTGCCAGCAGTTACTCCACAGGGGGCGCGGTCGAGCAGTACTTC
CDR3: CASSYSTGGAVEQYF
size: NA
V: TRBV6-5
length: 15
J: TRBJ2-7
D: TRBD1

DNA: TGTGCCAGCAGCTTGATAACAGGGTCTAACTATGGCTACACCTTC
CDR3: CASSLITGSNYGYTF
size: NA
V: TRBV7-2
length: 15
J: TRBJ1-2
D: NA

DNA: TGTGCCATCAGCGGAGGGTTGGACTATGGCTACACCTTC
CDR3: CAISGGLDYGYTF
size: few
V: TRBV10-3
length: 13
J: TRBJ1-2
D: NA

DNA: TGTGCCAGCAGCCATCAGGGGGCCGACACTGAAGCTTTCTTT
CDR3: CASSHQGADTEAFF
size: few
V: TRBV7-9
length: 14
J: TRBJ1-1
D: TRBD1

DNA: TGTGCCAGCAGCCGCGGCAAGACAGGCCTGGGGAATGAAAAACTGTTTTTT
CDR3: CASSRGKTGLGNEKLFF
size: many
V: TRBV11-1
length: 17
J: TRBJ1-4
D: NA

DNA: TGTGCCAGCAGTGAAGATTTGCGGGAAGAGACCCAGTACTTC
CDR3: CASSEDLREETQYF
size: NA
V: TRBV2
length: 14
J: TRBJ2-5
D: NA

DNA: TGTGCCGGCAGTCCTAGATCGAGGTTGGCTAATGAAAAACTGTTTTTT
CDR3: CAGSPRSRLANEKLFF
size: NA
V: TRBV2
length: 16
J: TRBJ1-4
D: NA

DNA: TGCGCCAGCAGGTCGACAGGGAACACTGAAGCTTTCTTT
CDR3: CASRSTGNTEAFF
size: many
V: TRBV5-1
length: 13
J: TRBJ1-1
D: NA

DNA: TGTGCCAGTGGGAGGGATTCCTACGAGCAGTACTTC
CDR3: CASGRDSYEQYF
size: few
V: TRBV5-4
length: 12
J: TRBJ2-7
D: TRBD2

DNA: TGTGCCAGCAACCCCGGCGGGACTAGCAATCAGCCCCAGCATTTT
CDR3: CASNPGGTSNQPQHF
size: few
V: TRBV28
length: 15
J: TRBJ1-5
D: NA

DNA: TGTGCCAGCAGTGTACCCGACAGGGGCTATGGCTACACCTTC
CDR3: CASSVPDRGYGYTF
size: many
V: TRBV6-1
length: 14
J: TRBJ1-2
D: TRBD1

DNA: TGCAGTGCTACTCCTAGCGGGAGAAGGGAGACCCAGTACTTC
CDR3: CSATPSGRRETQYF
size: NA
V: TRBV20-1
length: 14
J: TRBJ2-5
D: TRBD2

DNA: TGCAGTGCTAGTTCGGGGATTAGCGGGAGTTCCTACGAGCAGTACTTC
CDR3: CSASSGISGSSYEQYF
size: NA
V: TRBV20-1
length: 16
J: TRBJ2-7
D: TRBD2

DNA: TGCAGTGCTAGCGATGGCTACACCTTC
CDR3: CSASDGYTF
size: few
V: TRBV20-1
length: 9
J: TRBJ1-2
D: NA

DNA: TGCGCCAGCAGCTTCGACAGGGAGTTTACTGAAGCTTTCTTT
CDR3: CASSFDREFTEAFF
size: NA
V: TRBV5-1
length: 14
J: TRBJ1-1
D: TRBD1

DNA: TGTGCCAGCAGCGCCGTGGGGACAGGGACCGGCGAGCAGTACTTC
CDR3: CASSAVGTGTGEQYF
size: NA
V: TRBV2
length: 15
J: TRBJ2-7
D: TRBD1

DNA: TGTGCCAGTAGTATAGTTGGGACTAGCGGGAGCGAGACCCAGTACTTC
CDR3: CASSIVGTSGSETQYF
size: few
V: TRBV19
length: 16
J: TRBJ2-5
D: TRBD2

DNA: TGCGCCAGCAGCTCGACAGGGACATGGGACACTGAAGCTTTCTTT
CDR3: CASSSTGTWDTEAFF
size: few
V: TRBV5-1
length: 15
J: TRBJ1-1
D: TRBD1

DNA: TGCAGTGCTAGAGTAACCGACGGCTACGAGCAGTACTTC
CDR3: CSARVTDGYEQYF
size: NA
V: TRBV20-1
length: 13
J: TRBJ2-7
D: NA